The following is a T cell receptor (beta chain) sequence with its context. Its antigen is undetermined. The CDR3 is 12 amino acids. This specimen belongs to a study of cytomegalovirus exposure and HLA in healthy donors. Study at large: Prior work identified some 120 million unique TCR beta sequences in roughly 180 million T cells. Notes on the study in general: The investigators catalogued under 200 TCR beta chains as cytomegalovirus-associated.

The PCR made use of 60 Vbeta and 13 Jbeta primers. Assay used: immunoSEQ multiplex PCR; TCRdb lists only in-frame clones, some missing. The data contain more than 85,000 clones, around 15% of them singletons. The sequence was collected from a female donor in good health and CMV-seronegative. The sample taken for sequencing was PBMCs. The V gene is TRBV7-5, the J gene TRBJ1-3; TRBD1, the D gene given by the table, was not confirmed from the DNA. TRBV7-5 is deemed a pseudogene. The CDR3 protein is CARSPQGHTIYF. The CDR3, as DNA: TGTGCCAGAAGCCCCCAGGGGCACACCATATATTTT.